The clone carrying this TCR beta chain showed up just once. These data come from a study of blood T cell repertoires in COVID-19. The wider study: Sources were T cells, B-cell-depleted T cells, or PBMCs; the material itself was cDNA or gDNA.

The V gene's germline CDR1 is MDHEN and CDR2 SYDVKM. The CDR3 consists of 17 residues. V was trimmed by 6 bases and J by 0 bases, leaving 18 bases between them. Each recovered donor of Cohort 3 presented with two negative PCRs, clearance, or symptom resolution. The protocol was immunoSEQ multiplex PCR, while the TCRdb copy is restricted to in-frame clones and leaves out a portion. Of roughly 300,000 clones in the sample, 80% to 90% were seen once. Sequenced material: PBMCs or T cells enriched from blood (not recorded which). V gene TRBV28 combines with J gene TRBJ1-3, with D possibly being TRBD1 (5 bases). This TCR derives from a woman in her twenties or thirties who had recovered from COVID-19. CDR3 DNA: TGTGCCAGCAGCCATCCGGGACTCCAGAGCTCTGGAAACACCATATATTTT. It codes for CASSHPGLQSSGNTIYF.